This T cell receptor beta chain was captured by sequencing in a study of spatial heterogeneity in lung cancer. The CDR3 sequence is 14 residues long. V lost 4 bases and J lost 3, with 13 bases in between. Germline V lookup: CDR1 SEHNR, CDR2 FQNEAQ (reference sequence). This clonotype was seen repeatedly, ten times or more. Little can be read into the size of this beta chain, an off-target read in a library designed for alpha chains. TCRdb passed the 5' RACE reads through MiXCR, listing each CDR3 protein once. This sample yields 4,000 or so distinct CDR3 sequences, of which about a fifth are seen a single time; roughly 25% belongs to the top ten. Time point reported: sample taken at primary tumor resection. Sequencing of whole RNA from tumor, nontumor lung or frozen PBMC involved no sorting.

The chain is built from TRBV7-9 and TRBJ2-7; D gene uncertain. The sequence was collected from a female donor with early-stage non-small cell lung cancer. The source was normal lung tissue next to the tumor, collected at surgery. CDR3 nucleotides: TGTGCCAGCAGCTCCCCCGGCCCCAGCTACGAGCAGTACTTC. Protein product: CASSSPGPSYEQYF.